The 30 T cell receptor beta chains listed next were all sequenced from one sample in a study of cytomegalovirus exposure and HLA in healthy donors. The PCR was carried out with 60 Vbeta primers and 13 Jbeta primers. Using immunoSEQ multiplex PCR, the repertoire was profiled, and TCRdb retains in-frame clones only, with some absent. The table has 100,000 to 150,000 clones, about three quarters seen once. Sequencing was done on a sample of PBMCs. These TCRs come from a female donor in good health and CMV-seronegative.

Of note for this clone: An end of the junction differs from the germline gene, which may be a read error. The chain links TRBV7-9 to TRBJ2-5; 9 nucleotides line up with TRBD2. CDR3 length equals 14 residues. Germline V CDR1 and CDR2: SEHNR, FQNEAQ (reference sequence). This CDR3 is CSSSLLAGVETQYF. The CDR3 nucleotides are TGTTCCAGCAGCTTGTTAGCGGGAGTGGAGACCCAGTACTTC.

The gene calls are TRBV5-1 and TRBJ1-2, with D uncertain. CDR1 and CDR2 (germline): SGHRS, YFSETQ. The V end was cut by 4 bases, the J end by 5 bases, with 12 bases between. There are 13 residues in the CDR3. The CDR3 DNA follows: TGCGCCAGCAGCGCCGACACCGATTATGGCTACACCTTC. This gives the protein CASSADTDYGYTF.

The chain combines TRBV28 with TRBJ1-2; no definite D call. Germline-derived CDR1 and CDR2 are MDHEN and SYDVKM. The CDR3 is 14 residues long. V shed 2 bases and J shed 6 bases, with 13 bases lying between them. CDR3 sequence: CASSLVVLRDGYTF. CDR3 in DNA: TGTGCCAGCAGTTTAGTTGTGTTAAGAGATGGCTACACCTTC.

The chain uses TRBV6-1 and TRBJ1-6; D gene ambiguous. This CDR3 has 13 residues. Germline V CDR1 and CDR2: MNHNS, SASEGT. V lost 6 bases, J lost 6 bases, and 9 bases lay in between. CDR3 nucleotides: TGTGCCAGCAGGGTACGGGTTAATTCACCCCTCCACTTT. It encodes CASRVRVNSPLHF.

This chain's CDR3 is CATAGGLETQYF. In DNA, the CDR3 is TGTGCCACCGCGGGGGGGCTGGAGACCCAGTACTTC. The rearrangement joins TRBV6-5 to TRBJ2-5; TRBD2 matches at 9 bases. The V gene's germline CDR1 is MNHEY and CDR2 SVGAGI. V was clipped by 10 bases and J by 5 bases; unmatched bases: 5. This CDR3 is 12 amino acids long.

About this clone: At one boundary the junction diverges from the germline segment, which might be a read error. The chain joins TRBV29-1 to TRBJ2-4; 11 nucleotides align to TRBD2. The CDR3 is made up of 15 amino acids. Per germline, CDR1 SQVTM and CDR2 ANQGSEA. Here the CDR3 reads CSVGPLAGGGNSQYF. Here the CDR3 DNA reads TGCAGCGTTGGTCCCCTAGCGGGGGGCGGGAACAGTCAGTACTTC.

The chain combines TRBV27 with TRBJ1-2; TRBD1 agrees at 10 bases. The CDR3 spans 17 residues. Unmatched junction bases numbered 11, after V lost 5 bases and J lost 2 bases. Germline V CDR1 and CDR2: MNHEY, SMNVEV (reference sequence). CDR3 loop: CASSRTGTGDYNYGYTF. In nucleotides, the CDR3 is TGTGCCAGCAGTCGCACCGGGACAGGGGACTACAACTATGGCTACACCTTC.

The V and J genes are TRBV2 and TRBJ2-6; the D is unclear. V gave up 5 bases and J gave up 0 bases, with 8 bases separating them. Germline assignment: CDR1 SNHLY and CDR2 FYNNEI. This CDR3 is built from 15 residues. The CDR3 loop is CASSILTSGANVLTF. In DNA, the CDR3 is TGTGCCAGCAGTATTCTAACCTCTGGGGCCAACGTCCTGACTTTC. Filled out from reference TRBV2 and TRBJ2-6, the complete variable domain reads EPEVTQTPSHQVTQMGQEVILRCVPISNHLYFYWYRQILGQKVEFLVSFYNNEISEKSEIFDDQFSVERPDGSNFTLKIRSTKLEDSAMYFCASSILTSGANVLTFGAGSRLTVL.

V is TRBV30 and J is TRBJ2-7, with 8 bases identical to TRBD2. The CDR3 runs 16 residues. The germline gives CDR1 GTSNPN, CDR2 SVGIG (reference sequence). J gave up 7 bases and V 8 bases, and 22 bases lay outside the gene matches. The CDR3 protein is CAHSGAGGPGGREQYF. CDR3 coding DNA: TGTGCCCACTCCGGGGCGGGAGGACCCGGTGGGAGGGAGCAGTACTTC.

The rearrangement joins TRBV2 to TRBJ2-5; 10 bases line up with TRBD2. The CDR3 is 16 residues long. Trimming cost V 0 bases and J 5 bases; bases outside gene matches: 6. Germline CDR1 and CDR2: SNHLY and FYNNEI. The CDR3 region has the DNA TGTGCCAGCAGTGAAGCGACCGGGACTAGCGAGGAGACCCAGTACTTC. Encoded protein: CASSEATGTSEETQYF.

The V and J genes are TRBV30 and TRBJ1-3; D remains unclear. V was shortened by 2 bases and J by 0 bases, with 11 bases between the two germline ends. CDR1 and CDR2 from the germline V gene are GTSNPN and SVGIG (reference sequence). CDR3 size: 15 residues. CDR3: CAWSQDVHSGNTIYF. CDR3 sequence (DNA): TGTGCCTGGAGTCAAGATGTACACTCTGGAAACACCATATATTTT. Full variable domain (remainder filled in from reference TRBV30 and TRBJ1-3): SQTIHQWPATLVQPVGSPLSLECTVEGTSNPNLYWYRQAAGRGLQLLFYSVGIGQISSEVPQNLSASRPQDRQFILSSKKLLLSDSGFYLCAWSQDVHSGNTIYFGEGSWLTVV.

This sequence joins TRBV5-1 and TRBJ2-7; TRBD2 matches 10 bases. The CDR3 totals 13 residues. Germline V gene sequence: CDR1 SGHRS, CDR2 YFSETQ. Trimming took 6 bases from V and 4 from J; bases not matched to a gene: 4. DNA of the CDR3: TGCGCCAGCAACGAGGGACTAGCGTACGAGCAGTACTTC. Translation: CASNEGLAYEQYF.

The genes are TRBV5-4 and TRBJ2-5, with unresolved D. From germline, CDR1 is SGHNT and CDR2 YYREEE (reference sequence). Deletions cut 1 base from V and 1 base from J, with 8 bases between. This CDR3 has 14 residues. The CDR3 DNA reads TGTGCCAGCAGCTTGAAGCCGGTCCAAGAGACCCAGTACTTC. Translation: CASSLKPVQETQYF.

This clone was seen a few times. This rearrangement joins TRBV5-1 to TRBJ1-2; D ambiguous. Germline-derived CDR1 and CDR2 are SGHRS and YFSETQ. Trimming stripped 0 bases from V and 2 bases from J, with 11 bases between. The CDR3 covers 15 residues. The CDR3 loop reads CASSLGPGVNYGYTF. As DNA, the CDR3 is TGCGCCAGCAGCTTGGGTCCCGGAGTAAACTATGGCTACACCTTC.

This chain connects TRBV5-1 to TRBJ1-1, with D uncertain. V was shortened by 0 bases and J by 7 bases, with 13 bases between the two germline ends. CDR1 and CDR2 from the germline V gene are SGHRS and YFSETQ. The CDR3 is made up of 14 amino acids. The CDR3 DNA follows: TGCGCCAGCAGCTTGGGACACTCTGAAGGTGAAGCTTTCTTT. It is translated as CASSLGHSEGEAFF.

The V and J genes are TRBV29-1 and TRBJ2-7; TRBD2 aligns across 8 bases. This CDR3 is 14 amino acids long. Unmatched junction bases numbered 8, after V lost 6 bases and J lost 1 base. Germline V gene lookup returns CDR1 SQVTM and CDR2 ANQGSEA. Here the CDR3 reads CSVAPGLGSYEQYF. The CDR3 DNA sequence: TGCAGCGTAGCCCCGGGACTAGGTTCCTACGAGCAGTACTTC.

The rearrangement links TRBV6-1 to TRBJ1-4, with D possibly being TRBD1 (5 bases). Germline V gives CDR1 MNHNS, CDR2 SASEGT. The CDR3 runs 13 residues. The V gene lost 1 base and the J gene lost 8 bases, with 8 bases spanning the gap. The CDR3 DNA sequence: TGTGCCAGCAGTGAAGGCAGGGAAGAAAAACTGTTTTTT. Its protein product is CASSEGREEKLFF.

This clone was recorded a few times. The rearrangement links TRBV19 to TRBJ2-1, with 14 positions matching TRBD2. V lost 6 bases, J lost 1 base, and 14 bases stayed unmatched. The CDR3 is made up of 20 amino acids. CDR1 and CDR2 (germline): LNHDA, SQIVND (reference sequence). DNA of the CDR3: TGTGCCAGTAGCCTTGGGCGGGGACTAGCGGGAGTGACTTCCTACAATGAGCAGTTCTTC. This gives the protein CASSLGRGLAGVTSYNEQFF.

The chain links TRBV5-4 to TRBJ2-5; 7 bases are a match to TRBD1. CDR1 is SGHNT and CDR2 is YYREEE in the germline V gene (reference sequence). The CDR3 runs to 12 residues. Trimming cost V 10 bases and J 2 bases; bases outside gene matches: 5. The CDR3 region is CAPPGQQETQYF. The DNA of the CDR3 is TGTGCCCCCCCGGGACAGCAAGAGACCCAGTACTTC.

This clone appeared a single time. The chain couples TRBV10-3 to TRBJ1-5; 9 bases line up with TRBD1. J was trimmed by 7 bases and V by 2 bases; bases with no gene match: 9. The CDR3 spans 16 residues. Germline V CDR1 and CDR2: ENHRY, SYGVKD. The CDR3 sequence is CAISETEGQGRQPQHF. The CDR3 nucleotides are TGTGCCATCAGTGAGACAGAGGGACAGGGCCGACAGCCCCAGCATTTT.

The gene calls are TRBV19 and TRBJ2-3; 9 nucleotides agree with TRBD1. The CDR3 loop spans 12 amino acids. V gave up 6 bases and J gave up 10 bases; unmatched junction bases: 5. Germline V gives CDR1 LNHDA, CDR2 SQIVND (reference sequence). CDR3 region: CASSRTGESQYF. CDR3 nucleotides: TGTGCCAGTAGCCGGACAGGGGAGTCGCAGTATTTT.

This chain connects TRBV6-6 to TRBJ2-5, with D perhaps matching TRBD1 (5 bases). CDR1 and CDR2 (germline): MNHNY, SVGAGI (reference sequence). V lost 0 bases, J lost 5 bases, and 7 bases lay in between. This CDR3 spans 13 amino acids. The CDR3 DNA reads TGTGCCAGCAGTTACTCGTCAGGGGAGACCCAGTACTTC. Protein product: CASSYSSGETQYF.

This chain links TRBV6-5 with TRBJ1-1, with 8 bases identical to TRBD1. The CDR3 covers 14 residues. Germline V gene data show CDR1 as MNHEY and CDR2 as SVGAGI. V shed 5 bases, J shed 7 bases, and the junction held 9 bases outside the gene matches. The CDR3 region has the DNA TGTGCCAGCAGTCTAACAGGGGGTTTGGGTGAAGCTTTCTTT. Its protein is CASSLTGGLGEAFF.

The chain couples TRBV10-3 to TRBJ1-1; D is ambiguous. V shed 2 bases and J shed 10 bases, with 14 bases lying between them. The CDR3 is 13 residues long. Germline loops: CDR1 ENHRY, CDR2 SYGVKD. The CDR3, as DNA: TGTGCCATCAGTGAGGTCCCCGATCCGGGAGCTTTCTTT. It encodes CAISEVPDPGAFF.

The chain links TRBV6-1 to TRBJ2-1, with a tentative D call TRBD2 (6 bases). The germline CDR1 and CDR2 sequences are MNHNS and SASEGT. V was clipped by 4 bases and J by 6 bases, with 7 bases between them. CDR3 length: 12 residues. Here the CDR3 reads CASSGEANEQFF. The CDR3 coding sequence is TGTGCCAGCAGTGGGGAGGCCAATGAGCAGTTCTTC.

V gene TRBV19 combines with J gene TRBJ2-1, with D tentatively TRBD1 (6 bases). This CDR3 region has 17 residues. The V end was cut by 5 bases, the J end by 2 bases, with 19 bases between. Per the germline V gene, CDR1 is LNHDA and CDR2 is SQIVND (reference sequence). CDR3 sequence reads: CASSRTAVTPAYNEQFF. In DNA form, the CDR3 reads TGTGCCAGTAGTCGGACAGCAGTGACCCCTGCCTACAATGAGCAGTTCTTC.

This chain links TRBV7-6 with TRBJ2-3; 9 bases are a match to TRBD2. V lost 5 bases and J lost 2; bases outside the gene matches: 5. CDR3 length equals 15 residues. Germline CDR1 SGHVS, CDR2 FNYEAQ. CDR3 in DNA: TGTGCCAGCAGCCGGCTAGCGGGGACCACAGATACGCAGTATTTT. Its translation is CASSRLAGTTDTQYF.

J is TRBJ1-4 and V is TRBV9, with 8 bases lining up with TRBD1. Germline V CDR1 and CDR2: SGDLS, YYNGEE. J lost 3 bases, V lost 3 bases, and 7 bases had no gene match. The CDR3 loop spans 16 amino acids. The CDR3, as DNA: TGTGCCAGCAGCGGTCGAACAGGGGGATCTAATGAAAAACTGTTTTTT. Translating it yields CASSGRTGGSNEKLFF.

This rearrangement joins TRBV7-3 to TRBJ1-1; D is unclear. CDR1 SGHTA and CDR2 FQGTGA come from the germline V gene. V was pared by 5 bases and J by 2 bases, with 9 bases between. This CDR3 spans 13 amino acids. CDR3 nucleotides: TGTGCCAGCAGCCTACAGACAAACACTGAAGCTTTCTTT. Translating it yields CASSLQTNTEAFF.

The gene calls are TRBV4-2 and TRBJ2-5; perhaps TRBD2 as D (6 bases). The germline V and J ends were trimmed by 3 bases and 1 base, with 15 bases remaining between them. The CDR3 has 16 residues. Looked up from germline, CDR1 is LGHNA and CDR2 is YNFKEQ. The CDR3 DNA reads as TGTGCCAGCAGCCACGCGGCGGGGTCCCCCCAAGAGACCCAGTACTTC. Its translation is CASSHAAGSPQETQYF.